This is a list of T cell receptor beta chains from one sample in a study of blood T cell repertoires in COVID-19. Clones were read by immunoSEQ multiplex PCR, and TCRdb kept only the in-frame ones, dropping some. Of some 100,000 clones in the sample, roughly 84% were seen once. Input material: peripheral blood. The receptors originated from a woman aged 55-70 years with acute or convalescent COVID-19. CDR3s include the opening cysteine and the closing phenylalanine or tryptophan. A D gene is named only where the DNA matches it firmly. Clone size, where shown, is once, few, many, or a class for clones that have expanded.

TRBJ2-7,TRBV30,-,12,-,TGTGCCTGGAGTCGTGGCCCCTACGAGCAGTACTTC,CAWSRGPYEQYF
TRBJ2-7,TRBV6-5,TRBD1,14,once,TGTGCCAGCAGCAGGGGACAGATCGTCTACGAGCAGTACTTC,CASSRGQIVYEQYF
TRBJ2-2,TRBV4-1,-,18,-,TGCGCCAGCAGCCGTACCGACCGTGGGACACGAAACACCGGGGAGCTGTTTTTT,CASSRTDRGTRNTGELFF
TRBJ1-6,TRBV3-1/TRBV3-2,-,17,-,TGTGCCAGCAGCCAAGGATTAACGACAGGATCTAATTCACCCCTCCACTTT,CASSQGLTTGSNSPLHF
TRBJ1-2,TRBV5-8,-,14,-,TGTGCCAGCAGCTTGGCCGGGTTGGGCTATGGCTACACCTTC,CASSLAGLGYGYTF
TRBJ2-1,TRBV24-1,TRBD1,16,-,TGTGCCACCAGTGACAGAGGACAGGGCTCCTACAATGAGCAGTTCTTC,CATSDRGQGSYNEQFF
TRBJ2-1,TRBV5-1,-,13,-,TGCGCCAGCAGCCTTTTTACTAGCAATGAGCAGTTCTTC,CASSLFTSNEQFF
TRBJ1-4,TRBV6-5,TRBD1,14,-,TGTGCCAGCAGACCGGGACAGCGAAATGAAAAACTGTTTTTT,CASRPGQRNEKLFF
TRBJ2-7,TRBV7-3,TRBD2,19,-,TGTGCCAGCAGCTTAACGGGGTCTGGTTCTAGCGGATTTTCCTACGAGCAGTACTTC,CASSLTGSGSSGFSYEQYF
TRBJ1-1,TRBV11-3,TRBD1,14,-,TGTGCCAGCAGCGGGCGACAGGGTAACACTGAAGCTTTCTTT,CASSGRQGNTEAFF
TRBJ2-7,TRBV12-3/TRBV12-4,TRBD1,12,-,TGTGCCAGCAGATACTCAGGGGGCGAGCAGTACTTC,CASRYSGGEQYF
TRBJ1-6,TRBV30,-,14,-,TGTGCCTGGAGTGTACCCCCCGGGGGTTCACCCCTCCACTTT,CAWSVPPGGSPLHF
TRBJ2-1,TRBV9,TRBD2,16,-,TGTGCCAGCAGCGTGGGGCCGGGGGGGCTCTACAATGAGCAGTTCTTC,CASSVGPGGLYNEQFF
TRBJ1-6,TRBV15,-,15,few,TGTGCCACCAGCAGAGGAAGAGGAAGAAATTCACCCCTCCACTTT,CATSRGRGRNSPLHF
TRBJ2-7,TRBV11-3,TRBD1,14,-,TGTGCCAGCAGCTCGGGGACAGGGCGGAACGAGCAGTACTTC,CASSSGTGRNEQYF
TRBJ1-6,TRBV2,-,12,-,TGTGCCAGCACCCGACAGAATTCACCCCTCCACTTT,CASTRQNSPLHF
TRBJ2-7,TRBV7-2,TRBD1,14,-,TGTGCCAGCAGCTTAGGCAGGGGGACCTACGAGCAGTACTTC,CASSLGRGTYEQYF
TRBJ1-2,TRBV10-3,TRBD1,14,-,TGTGCCATCAGTCTCGGAGAGGGGGCCGAAGGCTACACCTTC,CAISLGEGAEGYTF
TRBJ1-1,TRBV5-1,-,17,-,TGCGCCAGCAGCCCAGGAGGGACCTTGTACTCGGGCACTGAAGCTTTCTTT,CASSPGGTLYSGTEAFF
TRBJ2-2,TRBV19,TRBD2,14,-,TGTGCCGCCAGGGAGGGGCTGGGCACCGGGGAGCTGTTTTTT,CAAREGLGTGELFF
TRBJ1-6,TRBV7-9,-,16,-,TGTGCCAGCAGCCTAGGACCGTTAGAGGTCTATTCACCCCTCCACTTT,CASSLGPLEVYSPLHF
TRBJ2-5,TRBV6-1,TRBD1,17,few,TGTGCCAGCAGTGAAACTCGCGGACAGGGCTTGGGAGAGACCCAGTACTTC,CASSETRGQGLGETQYF
TRBJ2-2,TRBV9,-,16,-,TGTGCCAGCAGCGTAGACGTGACTGCGAACACCGGGGAGCTGTTTTTT,CASSVDVTANTGELFF
TRBJ2-7,TRBV28,TRBD1,14,few,TGTGCCAGCAGGGCCGACAGGGTCGCCTACGAGCAGTACTTC,CASRADRVAYEQYF
TRBJ1-1,TRBV7-2,TRBD1,12,once,TGTGCCAGCAGTCGACAGGGCGGGGAAGCTTTCTTT,CASSRQGGEAFF
TRBJ1-1,TRBV6-5,-,14,few,TGTGCCAGCAGGGGGGGGGCAGCCAACACTGAAGCTTTCTTT,CASRGGAANTEAFF
TRBJ1-2,TRBV5-1,TRBD1,17,once,TGCGCCAGCAGCATAACCGGGACAGGGGACCCCAACTATGGCTACACCTTC,CASSITGTGDPNYGYTF
TRBJ2-7,TRBV19,TRBD1,13,-,TGTGCCAGTAGTTCGGGACAGGGGCTCGAGCAGTACTTC,CASSSGQGLEQYF
TRBJ2-3,TRBV7-6,TRBD2,13,-,TGTGCCAGCCTGGGACTAGCGACAGATACGCAGTATTTT,CASLGLATDTQYF
TRBJ2-3,TRBV7-9,-,15,once,TGTGCCAGCAGCTTAGTCCAGGGGCGCACAGATACGCAGTATTTT,CASSLVQGRTDTQYF
TRBJ1-2,TRBV7-9,-,15,-,TGTGCCAGCAGCCCCGGCACAGGTAGAGGAGATGGCTACACCTTC,CASSPGTGRGDGYTF
TRBJ2-1,TRBV5-1,TRBD1,14,-,TGCGCCAGCAGCTGGGGACAGGGTTTGGGTGAGCAGTTCTTC,CASSWGQGLGEQFF